The clone carrying this T cell receptor beta chain was counted a few times. The antigen remains unidentified. A read error may produce the germline difference seen at one junction end. These data come from a study of post-analysis software for immune sequencing data. Study summary: Relapsing-remitting, secondary progressive and progressive-relapsing multiple sclerosis courses were included.

Study-wide results and limits: Included in a set of about five TRBV segments more frequent in patients than controls were TRBV5-6, TRBV5-1 and TRBV20-1. Co-batched samples clustered tightly together by F measure. Significantly lower normalized Chao1 diversity was seen in multiple sclerosis patients than in controls.

Sequencing libraries made from TCR beta cDNA carried unique molecular identifiers. Researchers reported a few hundred thousand cDNA molecules coming from approximately 0.95 to 9.8 million T cells. A single record per CDR3 protein comes from TCRdb applying MiXCR to the PCR reads. The table has roughly 410,000 distinct CDR3 sequences, around 37% seen once; the top ten hold 13%. The CDR3 length is 15 residues. The V gene's germline CDR1 is SEHNR and CDR2 FQNEAQ (reference sequence). The J gene is TRBJ2-4, the V gene TRBV7-9, with 8 bases fitting TRBD2. This clonotype originated in a girl aged 5-17 years with multiple sclerosis. Specimen: blood. In nucleotides, the CDR3 is TGTGCCGGCAGCCAAGGACTAGCAATAGGCAACATTCAGTACTTC. Its translation: CAGSQGLAIGNIQYF.